One sample yielded the 7 T cell receptor beta chains listed below, sequenced in a study of T cell repertoires in cytomegalovirus infection. These receptors' antigens are unknown. TCRdb reprocessed the reads with MiXCR, giving one entry per CDR3 protein. The table includes 750,000 to 950,000 distinct CDR3 sequences, almost 30% detected once. Sequenced here: cultured CD8+ T cells from PBMCs, sampled from culture after CMV antigen stimulation. All receptors derive from a human donor in good health (CMV status not recorded). Some clones in this sample may be carry-over from other donors' samples.

This clonotype was detected only a few times. The rearrangement uses TRBV28 and TRBJ2-5; TRBD1 matches 7 bases. V was pared by 2 bases and J by 5 bases, with 11 bases of the junction left unmatched. The CDR3 consists of 16 residues. Looked up from germline, CDR1 is MDHEN and CDR2 is SYDVKM. The CDR3, as DNA: TGTGCCAGCAGTTTACTTCAAGGGGGCTTCGGGGAGACCCAGTACTTC. Protein product: CASSLLQGGFGETQYF.

This clonotype appeared a few times. The chain recombines TRBV15 with TRBJ2-3; 12 bases match TRBD2. Germline V gene sequence: CDR1 LNHNV, CDR2 YYDKDF (reference sequence). The CDR3 extends over 17 amino acids. V was clipped by 5 bases and J by 6 bases; unmatched bases: 12. CDR3 sequence: CATSEGLAGPLSDTQYF. The CDR3 nucleotides are TGTGCCACCAGCGAAGGACTAGCGGGGCCCCTATCGGATACGCAGTATTTT.

V usage is TRBV4-1 and J usage is TRBJ1-5, with D possibly matching TRBD1 (6 bases). The CDR3 has 19 amino acids. The germline V gene encodes CDR1 MGHRA and CDR2 YSYEKL. V lost 0 bases and J lost 2, with 20 bases in between. The CDR3 nucleotides read TGCGCCAGCAGCCAAGATCATTGGGGGGCCAATGATGGCAATCAGCCCCAGCATTTT. Its protein product is CASSQDHWGANDGNQPQHF.

J is TRBJ2-7 and V is TRBV6-2 or TRBV6-3; perhaps TRBD1 as D (5 bases). In germline, CDR1 is MNHEY, CDR2 SVGEGT. Trimming cost V 0 bases and J 2 bases, with 14 bases left between them. This CDR3 region has 16 residues. CDR3 amino acids: CASSYSITGSTYEQYV. CDR3 coding DNA: TGTGCCAGCAGTTACTCGATAACAGGATCCACCTACGAGCAGTACGTC.

The chain combines TRBV7-2 with TRBJ1-3; a weak D match, TRBD1 (6 bases). This CDR3 is built from 14 residues. Trimming stripped 5 bases from V and 7 bases from J, with 15 bases between. Germline V gene data show CDR1 as SGHTA and CDR2 as FQGNSA. The CDR3 coding sequence is TGTGCCAGCAGCACGACCACAGGGAGCAACACCATATATTTT. Amino acid sequence: CASSTTTGSNTIYF.

This clonotype was seen only a few times. The germline gene is not matched at one end of the junction; a read error may be the cause. This chain joins TRBV7-8 and TRBJ1-2; D is perhaps TRBD1 (5 bases). Germline V gives CDR1 SGHVS, CDR2 FQNEAQ. The CDR3 contains 14 residues. CDR3 region: CASSLGRESDGYIF. CDR3 sequence (DNA): TGTGCCAGCAGCTTGGGCAGGGAATCGGATGGCTACATCTTC.

This clonotype has more than one count but fewer than ten. The chain links TRBV12-3 or TRBV12-4 to TRBJ1-1; D remains ambiguous. The CDR3 runs to 12 residues. V lost 11 bases to trimming and J lost 6 bases, with 16 bases between them. The CDR3 coding sequence is TGTGCCCAAACAAGACGACCACCTGAAGCTTTCTTT. Translation: CAQTRRPPEAFF.